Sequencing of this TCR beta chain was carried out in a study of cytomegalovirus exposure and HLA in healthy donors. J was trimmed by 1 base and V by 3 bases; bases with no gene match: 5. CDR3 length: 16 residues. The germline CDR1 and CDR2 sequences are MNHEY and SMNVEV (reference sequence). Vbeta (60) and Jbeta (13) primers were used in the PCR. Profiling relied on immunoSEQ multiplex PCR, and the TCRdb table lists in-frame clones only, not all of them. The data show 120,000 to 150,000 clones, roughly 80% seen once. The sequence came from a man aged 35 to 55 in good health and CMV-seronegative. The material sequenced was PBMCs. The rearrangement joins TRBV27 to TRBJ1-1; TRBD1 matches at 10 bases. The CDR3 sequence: CASSFLGTGENTEAFF. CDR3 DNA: TGTGCCAGCAGTTTCCTCGGGACAGGGGAGAACACTGAAGCTTTCTTT.